This T cell receptor beta chain emerged from a study of blood T cell repertoires in COVID-19. The table came from immunoSEQ multiplex PCR; TCRdb's copy has only in-frame clones and leaves some out. The sample lists over 120,000 clones, about nine tenths seen once, with about two fifths in the top ten. The specimen was peripheral blood. This clonotype was sampled from a man aged 45 to 65 who had recovered from COVID-19.

CDR3 bases: TGTGCCTGGAGTCTTGGCGGAGGAGTGGATTCACCCCTCCACTTT. Amino acids: CAWSLGGGVDSPLHF. This rearrangement joins TRBV30 to TRBJ1-6; D is unresolved. This CDR3 comprises 15 residues. V was clipped by 2 bases and J by 8 bases, with 16 bases between them. CDR1 GTSNPN and CDR2 SVGIG come from the germline V gene (reference sequence).